Presented here are 26 T cell receptor beta chains from one specimen sequenced in a study of beta chain features in type 1 diabetes. Which antigens these TCRs recognize remains unknown. Expressed TCRB transcripts got sequenced, as all isolated RNA was reverse transcribed. The assay was immunoSEQ multiplex PCR, and TCRdb's table has in-frame clones only and misses some. Of tens of thousands of clones listed, under 45% were seen once; the top ten hold approximately 1.5%. General observations from the study: Shorter TCRB CDR3s, moderately but significantly so, marked every one of the four CD4+ subsets in Type 1 diabetes patients.

What was sequenced was Tregs from blood. These TCRs come from a man aged 25 to 40 with type 1 diabetes.

This clone has more than one count but fewer than ten. The chain employs TRBV7-9 and TRBJ1-2, with 10 bases that match TRBD1. This CDR3 is 15 amino acids long. The germline V gene encodes CDR1 SEHNR and CDR2 FQNEAQ (reference sequence). After removal of 5 bases from V and 7 bases from J, the junction contained 10 bases not matched to a gene. The CDR3 coding sequence is TGTGCCAGCAGCCCGGGACAGGGGATAGGGAGTGGCTACACCTTC. Encoded protein: CASSPGQGIGSGYTF.

The chain is built from TRBV2 and TRBJ2-7; 8 nucleotides align to TRBD1. The V segment lost 6 bases and the J segment 4 bases; nucleotides outside the gene matches: 8. CDR3 length equals 14 residues. Germline V lookup: CDR1 SNHLY, CDR2 FYNNEI. This CDR3 is CASRRSGQEYEQYF. Here the CDR3 DNA reads TGTGCCAGCAGACGATCGGGACAGGAGTACGAGCAGTACTTC.

This clone was detected only a few times. CDR3 loop: CASSLGVLGGGPRQPQHF. CDR3 in DNA: TGTGCCAGCAGCTTAGGGGTACTCGGCGGGGGGCCAAGGCAGCCCCAGCATTTT. The gene calls are TRBV11-2 and TRBJ1-5, with D perhaps TRBD1 (6 bases). The CDR3 is 18 residues long. Trimming removed 1 base at V and 7 bases at J, with 23 bases between. CDR1 is SGHAT and CDR2 is FQNNGV in the germline V gene. The variable domain in full, with the rest retrieved from reference TRBV11-2 and TRBJ1-5, is EAGVAQSPRYKIIEKRQSVAFWCNPISGHATLYWYQQILGQGPKLLIQFQNNGVVDDSQLPKDRFSAERLKGVDSTLKIQPAKLEDSAVYLCASSLGVLGGGPRQPQHFGDGTRLSIL.

V is TRBV19 and J is TRBJ2-3, with 7 bases aligning to TRBD2. CDR1 LNHDA and CDR2 SQIVND come from the germline V gene (reference sequence). V trimming: 4 bases; J trimming: 6 bases; junction bases outside the gene matches: 4. This CDR3 comprises 13 residues. DNA of the CDR3: TGTGCCAGTAGTAACCTAGCGGCTGATACGCAGTATTTT. It translates to CASSNLAADTQYF.

Comments on this clone: The junction does not match germline at one end; this may be a read error. V and J are TRBV15 and TRBJ2-2; TRBD2 matches at 9 bases. The CDR3 extends over 14 amino acids. Looked up from germline, CDR1 is LNHNV and CDR2 is YYDKDF (reference sequence). The CDR3 is CAASPRGGIGELFF. CDR3 bases: TGTGCCGCCAGCCCGCGGGGGGGGATCGGGGAGCTGTTTTTT.

This clone came up a few times. The CDR3 region is CASSSGQRTSANYGYTF. The CDR3 DNA reads as TGTGCCAGCAGCTCGGGACAGCGAACCTCAGCTAACTATGGCTACACCTTC. J is TRBJ1-2 and V is TRBV11-2; TRBD1 agrees at 7 bases. The V segment lost 4 bases and the J segment 0 bases; nucleotides outside the gene matches: 11. This CDR3 has 17 amino acids. Per the germline V gene, CDR1 is SGHAT and CDR2 is FQNNGV.

This clone was seen a handful of times. The chain uses TRBV10-3 and TRBJ2-3, with D unclear. With 6 bases removed from V and 6 bases from J, the gap between germline ends came to 16 bases. CDR1 is ENHRY and CDR2 is SYGVKD in the germline V gene. CDR3 length: 14 amino acids. In DNA form, the CDR3 reads TGTGCCATCAGCCCTCGGGTGGTTTGGGATACGCAGTATTTT. This codes for CAISPRVVWDTQYF.

This clone was seen a handful of times. The rearrangement joins TRBV11-1 to TRBJ1-2; 12 bases map to TRBD1. V lost 5 bases, J lost 8 bases, and 9 bases stayed unmatched. Germline CDR1 SGHAT, CDR2 FQDESV (reference sequence). This CDR3 is 15 amino acids long. Here the CDR3 DNA reads TGTGCCAGCAGCCGCGTGGGACAGGGGGCATCCGGCTACACCTTC. It encodes CASSRVGQGASGYTF.

J is TRBJ1-4 and V is TRBV28; tentative D call: TRBD1 (5 bases). CDR1 and CDR2 (germline): MDHEN, SYDVKM. Trimming left V 5 bases short and J 9 bases short, with 10 bases between. This CDR3 is built from 12 residues. The CDR3 coding sequence is TGTGCCAGCAGTCCTTTGGACAAAAAACTGTTTTTT. This gives the protein CASSPLDKKLFF.

This clone was seen only a few times. The chain recombines TRBV5-1 with TRBJ2-1; TRBD2 aligns across 8 bases. Germline CDR1 is SGHRS and CDR2 is YFSETQ. CDR3 length: 13 amino acids. J lost 10 bases, V lost 4 bases, and 7 bases had no gene match. The CDR3 here is CASSQQREREQFF. CDR3 in DNA: TGCGCCAGCAGCCAACAGCGGGAGCGGGAGCAGTTCTTC.

This clone was picked up a small number of times. The chain recombines TRBV6-1 with TRBJ2-3, with TRBD2 matching over 8 bases. J gave up 2 bases and V 9 bases, and 10 bases lay outside the gene matches. The CDR3 totals 15 residues. Germline V gives CDR1 MNHNS, CDR2 SASEGT. The CDR3 nucleotides are TGTGCCAGAGTAGCGGGACCGTCCACCACAGATACGCAGTATTTT. Amino acid sequence: CARVAGPSTTDTQYF.

This clone was detected a few times. CDR3 in amino acids: CASSSGHYSNQPQHF. The CDR3 DNA follows: TGTGCCAGTAGTAGCGGACATTATAGCAATCAGCCCCAGCATTTT. The V call is TRBV19, the J call TRBJ1-5; D may be TRBD1 (5 bases). The CDR3 spans 15 residues. Germline V CDR1 and CDR2: LNHDA, SQIVND (reference sequence). V lost 4 bases and J lost 0, with 10 bases in between.

This clone came up a few times. CDR3 region: CASSTVTSGRAGEQFF. CDR3 DNA: TGTGCCAGTAGTACCGTGACTAGCGGGAGGGCCGGTGAGCAGTTCTTC. The chain has TRBV19 and TRBJ2-1; the match to TRBD2 covers 14 bases. The CDR3 length is 16 residues. CDR1 LNHDA and CDR2 SQIVND come from the germline V gene (reference sequence). With 4 bases clipped from V and 9 bases from J, the junction kept 8 bases outside the gene matches.

The sample holds a few counts of this clone. The chain has TRBV7-3 and TRBJ2-6, with 7 bases that match TRBD2. V trimming: 6 bases; J trimming: 1 base; junction bases outside the gene matches: 6. This CDR3 spans 16 amino acids. Germline CDR1 and CDR2: SGHTA and FQGTGA. In nucleotides, the CDR3 is TGTGCCAGCAGTTTCCTGGGGGGGTCTGGGGCCAACGTCCTGACTTTC. Translation: CASSFLGGSGANVLTF.

The chain has TRBV6-6 and TRBJ2-1; D not resolved. The CDR3 runs to 13 residues. The ends were cut back, 7 bases at V and 8 bases at J, with 15 bases in the middle. From germline, CDR1 is MNHNY and CDR2 SVGAGI (reference sequence). This chain's CDR3 is CASNSPLNHEQFF. The CDR3 DNA follows: TGTGCCAGCAACTCGCCCCTGAACCATGAGCAGTTCTTC.

This clone was observed a few times. The chain has TRBV20-1 and TRBJ2-7; D is unclear. Germline CDR1 is DFQATT and CDR2 is SNEGSKA (reference sequence). Trimming pared 5 bases from V and 6 bases from J, leaving 11 bases between. CDR3 length: 11 amino acids. CDR3 DNA sequence: TGCAGTGCTCGCCGGAGCGTCGAGCAGTACTTC. This encodes CSARRSVEQYF.

The CDR3 nucleotides read TGCGCCAGCGGTACTAGCGGGAGTTCGACAGATACGCAGTATTTT. It yields the protein CASGTSGSSTDTQYF. The chain recombines TRBV5-1 with TRBJ2-3, with 11 bases identical to TRBD2. The CDR3 totals 15 residues. Germline V gene data show CDR1 as SGHRS and CDR2 as YFSETQ. V dropped 7 bases and J dropped 3; count of bases not matched to a gene: 7.

The rearrangement uses TRBV9 and TRBJ1-4; no definite D call. CDR3 length equals 15 residues. Germline CDR1 SGDLS, CDR2 YYNGEE. V lost 4 bases to trimming and J lost 3 bases, with 13 bases between them. CDR3 DNA sequence: TGTGCCAGCAGCCCTTGGAGAGGAGCTAATGAAAAACTGTTTTTT. As protein: CASSPWRGANEKLFF.

Worth noting for this clone: Within the sample, other DNA sequences also encode this same CDR3. The chain recombines TRBV7-9 with TRBJ2-2; a weak D match, TRBD2 (5 bases). CDR3 length equals 15 residues. The germline V and J ends were trimmed by 1 base and 3 bases, with 9 bases remaining between them. Germline V CDR1 and CDR2: SEHNR, FQNEAQ (reference sequence). CDR3 sequence (DNA): TGTGCCAGCAGCTTAGGAGTGGGAGACACCGGGGAGCTGTTTTTT. Protein sequence: CASSLGVGDTGELFF.

The rearrangement uses TRBV28 and TRBJ2-7; the match to TRBD1 covers 9 bases. This CDR3 has 16 residues. Trimming removed 2 bases from V and 4 bases from J; junction bases left unmatched: 9. From germline, CDR1 is MDHEN and CDR2 SYDVKM. CDR3 nucleotides: TGTGCCAGCAGTTTAGGCTTAGGACAGGGGATGTACGAGCAGTACTTC. Translating it yields CASSLGLGQGMYEQYF.

The gene calls are TRBV7-2 and TRBJ2-2; TRBD2 matches 10 bases. CDR1 SGHTA and CDR2 FQGNSA come from the germline V gene. The V and J ends lost 4 bases and 7 bases, in that order; junction bases with no gene match: 6. The CDR3 loop spans 15 amino acids. The CDR3 DNA reads TGTGCCAGCAGCTCCCTAGCGGGAGTCGGCGGGGAGCTGTTTTTT. Protein: CASSSLAGVGGELFF.

V gene TRBV7-8 combines with J gene TRBJ2-3; maybe TRBD1 (6 bases). CDR3 length: 15 amino acids. Germline V gives CDR1 SGHVS, CDR2 FQNEAQ. V was shortened by 6 bases and J by 1 base, with 14 bases between the two germline ends. The CDR3 region is CASRWSQGRTDTQYF. Written as DNA, the CDR3 is TGTGCCAGCAGGTGGTCGCAGGGGCGCACAGATACGCAGTATTTT. Supplemented by reference TRBV7-8 and TRBJ2-3, the full variable domain reads GAGVSQSPRYKVAKRGQDVALRCDPISGHVSLFWYQQALGQGPEFLTYFQNEAQLDKSGLPSDRFFAERPEGSVSTLKIQRTQQEDSAVYLCASRWSQGRTDTQYFGPGTRLTVL.

V and J are TRBV19 and TRBJ1-1; no definite D call. With 4 bases removed from V and 5 bases from J, the gap between germline ends came to 11 bases. The length of the CDR3 is 13 residues. Germline V lookup: CDR1 LNHDA, CDR2 SQIVND (reference sequence). This CDR3 reads CASSTGRTTEAFF. CDR3 sequence (DNA): TGTGCCAGTAGTACCGGGAGAACAACTGAAGCTTTCTTT.

This clone was found once. The chain is built from TRBV7-9 and TRBJ2-7; 8 bases agree with TRBD1. Trimming removed 3 bases from V and 3 bases from J; junction bases left unmatched: 4. Germline CDR1 SEHNR, CDR2 FQNEAQ (reference sequence). This CDR3 has 14 residues. CDR3 loop: CASSFQGAVYEQYF. The CDR3 DNA reads as TGTGCCAGCAGCTTTCAGGGGGCCGTCTACGAGCAGTACTTC.

The chain has TRBV28 and TRBJ2-1, with 10 bases matching TRBD2. This CDR3 has 15 residues. V shed 3 bases and J 10 bases; nucleotides not matched to a gene: 9. Germline-derived CDR1 and CDR2 are MDHEN and SYDVKM. As DNA, the CDR3 is TGTGCCAGCAGTTTGGATGTAGCGGGAGGAGGGGAGCAGTTCTTC. Amino acid sequence: CASSLDVAGGGEQFF.

The V and J genes are TRBV30 and TRBJ1-1; 7 bases line up with TRBD1. CDR3 length: 13 residues. Trimming at V came to 2 bases and at J to 7 bases, leaving 7 bases not matched to a gene. Germline V CDR1 and CDR2: GTSNPN, SVGIG (reference sequence). In DNA, the CDR3 is TGTGCCTGGAGTCTGGGACAGAGTGTTGAAGCTTTCTTT. Translated: CAWSLGQSVEAFF.